This note documents a single TCR beta chain sequence. This sample was taken from a study of identifying expanded T cells in peripheral blood. Data came from immunoSEQ multiplex PCR; TCRdb stores just in-frame clones and leaves some out. The profile covers tens of thousands of clones, with approximately 82% appearing a single time and approximately 17% taken by the ten largest. The V and J ends lost 0 bases and 2 bases respectively, with 11 bases between them. CDR3 length: 16 amino acids. CDR1 and CDR2 (germline): SGHRS, YFSETQ. Sequencing was done on a sample of blood. V is TRBV5-1 and J is TRBJ2-2; D could derive from TRBD1 or TRBD2 (5 bases each). This clonotype was sampled from a person aged 18 to 69 in good health. The DNA for the CDR3 is TGCGCCAGCAGCTTGGCGGGACGCCTAAACACCGGGGAGCTGTTTTTT. Its protein is CASSLAGRLNTGELFF. The full variable domain, in which reference TRBV5-1 and TRBJ2-2 provide the parts outside the CDR3, is KAGVTQTPRYLIKTRGQQVTLSCSPISGHRSVSWYQQTPGQGLQFLFEYFSETQRNKGNFPGRFSGRQFSNSRSEMNVSTLELGDSALYLCASSLAGRLNTGELFFGEGSRLTVL.